Shown below are 30 T cell receptor beta chains from a single sample sequenced in a study of control samples from healthy donors and cancer patients. Only in-frame clones appear in the TCRdb table, and some are missing; sequencing was by immunoSEQ multiplex PCR. The sample includes about 65,000 clones, about nine tenths of them seen just once. The sequencing input was PBMCs. These receptors were taken from a woman in her forties or fifties with colorectal cancer.

This clone was detected only a few times. This chain joins TRBV19 and TRBJ2-1, with D hard to call. Deletions cut 3 bases from V and 4 bases from J, with 7 bases between. The CDR3 totals 13 residues. Germline V lookup: CDR1 LNHDA, CDR2 SQIVND (reference sequence). DNA for the CDR3: TGTGCCAGTAGTATGGCTGATTACAATGAGCAGTTCTTC. Amino acids: CASSMADYNEQFF.

The chain recombines TRBV30 with TRBJ2-7, with 10 bases fitting TRBD1. Germline V gives CDR1 GTSNPN, CDR2 SVGIG (reference sequence). The CDR3 consists of 13 residues. The V and J ends lost 3 bases and 4 bases, in that order; junction bases with no gene match: 3. The CDR3 coding sequence is TGTGCCTGGAGGGACAGGGGGATTTACGAGCAGTACTTC. The encoded protein is CAWRDRGIYEQYF.

This rearrangement joins TRBV5-4 to TRBJ1-1, with TRBD1 identical over 7 bases. CDR3 length: 16 residues. CDR1 and CDR2 (germline): SGHNT, YYREEE (reference sequence). Losses at the gene ends were 2 bases for V and 6 bases for J; bases not matched to a gene: 13. CDR3 bases: TGTGCCAGCAGCTTACGACCCAGGGGGGAATGGGCTGAAGCTTTCTTT. Amino acid sequence: CASSLRPRGEWAEAFF.

The chain carries TRBV30 and TRBJ2-5, with 7 bases identical to TRBD2. The CDR3 runs 13 residues. Germline CDR1 and CDR2: GTSNPN and SVGIG (reference sequence). With 3 bases clipped from V and 1 base from J, the junction kept 2 bases outside the gene matches. Here the CDR3 DNA reads TGTGCCTGGAGCTCTAGCGGCCAAGAGACCCAGTACTTC. Protein product: CAWSSSGQETQYF.

This clone was counted a single time. The V call is TRBV2, the J call TRBJ2-2, with D possibly being TRBD2 (5 bases). Trimming left V 11 bases short and J 4 bases short, with 20 bases between. This CDR3 region has 15 residues. The germline CDR1 and CDR2 sequences are SNHLY and FYNNEI. CDR3 sequence (DNA): TGTGCCCAGCGAGCTAGCCTACGAAGCACCGGGGAGCTGTTTTTT. This gives the protein CAQRASLRSTGELFF.

The chain is built from TRBV2 and TRBJ2-7; no clear D. V shed 9 bases and J shed 7 bases, with 16 bases lying between them. CDR3 length equals 12 residues. The V gene's germline CDR1 is SNHLY and CDR2 FYNNEI. Written as DNA, the CDR3 is TGTGCCAGTTTTGGGTCCCGTCGGGAGCAGTACTTC. Translating gives CASFGSRREQYF.

This chain connects TRBV5-6 to TRBJ2-3; no firm D call. CDR1 and CDR2 from the germline V gene are SGHDT and YYEEEE. V shed 6 bases and J shed 1 base, with 12 bases lying between them. This CDR3 has 14 residues. The CDR3 sequence is CASKRMTGTDTQYF. The CDR3 DNA reads as TGTGCCAGCAAGCGTATGACGGGCACAGATACGCAGTATTTT.

This rearrangement joins TRBV9 to TRBJ1-2; possible D gene TRBD1, 6 bases. This CDR3 has 13 residues. Trimming pared 3 bases from V and 7 bases from J, leaving 13 bases between. Germline-derived CDR1 and CDR2 are SGDLS and YYNGEE. CDR3 protein: CASSAAGASGYTF. CDR3 bases: TGTGCCAGCAGCGCCGCAGGGGCCAGTGGCTACACCTTC.

The chain has TRBV12-5 and TRBJ1-5; D gene uncertain. The CDR3 runs to 17 residues. The V end was cut by 3 bases, the J end by 4 bases, with 19 bases between. Germline V gives CDR1 LGHNT, CDR2 FRNRAP. CDR3 amino acids: CASGFLITSSENQPQHF. The CDR3 region has the DNA TGTGCTAGTGGTTTTCTTATTACATCATCCGAGAATCAGCCCCAGCATTTT.

This clone has a handful of counts. The CDR3 coding sequence is TGTGCCAGCAGCCAGGACAGGGGTAGTAATTCACCCCTCCACTTT. It codes for CASSQDRGSNSPLHF. The chain links TRBV6-5 to TRBJ1-6; 9 bases fit TRBD1. The V and J ends lost 6 bases and 6 bases, in that order; junction bases with no gene match: 6. This CDR3 spans 15 amino acids. In germline, CDR1 is MNHEY, CDR2 SVGAGI.

The chain carries TRBV5-5 and TRBJ2-3; maybe TRBD1 (5 bases). Germline-derived CDR1 and CDR2 are SGHKS and YYEKEE (reference sequence). CDR3 length equals 16 residues. Trimming stripped 4 bases from V and 1 base from J, with 16 bases between. Here the CDR3 reads CASSKGRQGRTDTQYF. The DNA of the CDR3 is TGTGCCAGCAGCAAGGGGCGCCAGGGCCGCACAGATACGCAGTATTTT.

This chain uses TRBV3-1 (or the pseudogene TRBV3-2) with TRBJ1-5; D is uncertain. CDR3 length: 14 amino acids. Germline CDR1 and CDR2: LGHDT and YNNKEL (reference sequence). The V gene lost 1 base and the J gene lost 4 bases, with 8 bases spanning the gap. The CDR3 protein is CASSQGSLNQPQHF. CDR3 nucleotides: TGTGCCAGCAGCCAAGGTTCGCTAAATCAGCCCCAGCATTTT.

The V and J genes are TRBV7-9 and TRBJ2-7; tentatively, D is TRBD1 or TRBD2 (5 bases each). V shed 5 bases and J shed 3 bases, with 11 bases lying between them. CDR1 and CDR2 from the germline V gene are SEHNR and FQNEAQ (reference sequence). This CDR3 is built from 13 residues. CDR3 sequence: CASSRDLGYEQYF. CDR3 nucleotides: TGTGCCAGCAGCCGGGACCTTGGCTACGAGCAGTACTTC.

The V gene is TRBV11-2, the J gene TRBJ2-3; 11 bases fit TRBD2. Germline-derived CDR1 and CDR2 are SGHAT and FQNNGV. The CDR3 is 16 amino acids. With V trimmed by 4 bases and J by 6 bases, 9 bases remained unmatched. The CDR3 nucleotides are TGTGCCAGCAGCTCCACGACTAGCGGGGCTAGGGATACGCAGTATTTT. Translated, it gives CASSSTTSGARDTQYF.

V gene TRBV5-1 combines with J gene TRBJ2-2, with TRBD2 identical over 12 bases. This CDR3 is built from 16 residues. The V and J ends lost 3 bases and 5 bases, in that order; junction bases with no gene match: 5. Germline CDR1 SGHRS, CDR2 YFSETQ. Here the CDR3 reads CASSSRTSGATGELFF. As DNA, the CDR3 is TGCGCCAGCAGCTCAAGGACTAGCGGGGCAACCGGGGAGCTGTTTTTT.

The chain employs TRBV3-1 (or the pseudogene TRBV3-2) and TRBJ1-4, with 7 nucleotides matching TRBD1. The length of the CDR3 is 15 residues. Trimming removed 4 bases from V and 6 bases from J; junction bases left unmatched: 8. The germline V gene has CDR1 LGHDT and CDR2 YNNKEL (reference sequence). The CDR3 DNA reads TGTGCCAGCAGCCCCCCGACAGGGTTTGATGAAAAACTGTTTTTT. Translating gives CASSPPTGFDEKLFF.

The rearrangement links TRBV6-5 to TRBJ1-2; possible D gene TRBD1, 5 bases. The CDR3 runs 14 residues. V lost 6 bases, J lost 5 bases, and 16 bases lay in between. CDR1 MNHEY and CDR2 SVGAGI come from the germline V gene. CDR3 loop: CASRDGGGGYGYTF. The CDR3 nucleotides read TGTGCCAGCAGAGACGGGGGAGGAGGGTATGGCTACACCTTC.

The chain combines TRBV29-1 with TRBJ2-2, with D hard to call. This CDR3 region has 11 residues. Trimming cost V 3 bases and J 7 bases, with 6 bases left between them. Germline CDR1 is SQVTM and CDR2 is ANQGSEA. CDR3 bases: TGCAGCGTTGAGTTTTTCGGGGAGCTGTTTTTT. The encoded protein is CSVEFFGELFF.

A few counts support this clone. CDR3 region: CASSLGQNEKLFF. The CDR3 DNA reads TGTGCCAGCAGTTTAGGGCAGAATGAAAAACTGTTTTTT. The V and J genes are TRBV28 and TRBJ1-4; no clear D gene. Trimming took 2 bases from V and 5 from J, leaving 6 bases between them. The CDR3 consists of 13 residues. Germline loops: CDR1 MDHEN, CDR2 SYDVKM.

The chain recombines TRBV30 with TRBJ2-7; no clear D gene. The germline V gene has CDR1 GTSNPN and CDR2 SVGIG (reference sequence). This CDR3 is 13 amino acids long. V shed 5 bases and J shed 0 bases, with 11 bases lying between them. The CDR3 loop reads CAWSVLGSYEQYF. In nucleotides, the CDR3 is TGTGCCTGGTCGGTGTTAGGCTCCTACGAGCAGTACTTC.

The chain combines TRBV6-5 with TRBJ1-2; 8 nucleotides align to TRBD1. The CDR3 loop spans 12 amino acids. In germline, CDR1 is MNHEY, CDR2 SVGAGI. The junction had 3 bases not matched to a gene; V was cut back by 6 bases and J by 6 bases. The CDR3 sequence is CASSRGRDGYTF. The CDR3 nucleotides are TGTGCCAGCAGCAGGGGGCGGGATGGCTACACCTTC.

This clone was seen more than once but under ten times. The V call is TRBV2, the J call TRBJ2-3, with a possible D match to TRBD2 (5 bases). This CDR3 has 18 amino acids. Per germline, CDR1 SNHLY and CDR2 FYNNEI. V was trimmed by 4 bases and J by 0 bases, leaving 20 bases between them. CDR3 sequence (DNA): TGTGCCAGCAGTGCAACTTCCCGGCGGGCTCCTAGCACAGATACGCAGTATTTT. It codes for CASSATSRRAPSTDTQYF.

This chain uses TRBV9 with TRBJ2-5; TRBD2 might be the D (5 bases). The CDR3 extends over 15 amino acids. Trimming took 4 bases from V and 4 from J, leaving 17 bases between them. Germline V gives CDR1 SGDLS, CDR2 YYNGEE. CDR3 region: CASSSRTAGGETQYF. The DNA of the CDR3 is TGTGCCAGCAGCTCCCGAACGGCGGGCGGAGAGACCCAGTACTTC.

This sequence joins TRBV4-1 and TRBJ1-5; the D gene is possibly TRBD1 (6 bases). Germline V gives CDR1 MGHRA, CDR2 YSYEKL. Trimming removed 0 bases at V and 2 bases at J, with 20 bases between. The CDR3 has 19 amino acids. The CDR3 region is CASSQDSDRIFSGNQPQHF. The CDR3 region has the DNA TGCGCCAGCAGCCAAGACTCGGACAGAATCTTTTCAGGCAATCAGCCCCAGCATTTT.

J is TRBJ1-2 and V is TRBV2; possibly TRBD1 for D (6 bases). The germline CDR1 and CDR2 sequences are SNHLY and FYNNEI. V was shortened by 6 bases and J by 2 bases, with 13 bases between the two germline ends. CDR3 size: 14 residues. The CDR3 protein is CASSDRTANYGYTF. The CDR3 nucleotides are TGTGCCAGCAGCGACAGGACAGCCAACTATGGCTACACCTTC.

The rearrangement links TRBV6-5 to TRBJ2-7; D unclear. V was clipped by 6 bases and J by 0 bases, with 12 bases between them. The CDR3 length is 14 residues. Germline V CDR1 and CDR2: MNHEY, SVGAGI. Written as DNA, the CDR3 is TGTGCCAGCAGGCCTCGACGGAGCTCCTACGAGCAGTACTTC. Its protein product is CASRPRRSSYEQYF.

The CDR3 region is CASTRERTEAFF. Here the CDR3 DNA reads TGTGCCAGTACTCGAGAGCGGACTGAAGCTTTCTTT. The V gene is TRBV19, the J gene TRBJ1-1; D remains ambiguous. Germline CDR1 is LNHDA and CDR2 is SQIVND (reference sequence). This CDR3 comprises 12 residues. V lost 7 bases, J lost 5 bases, and 11 bases lay in between.

The chain combines TRBV3-1 (or the pseudogene TRBV3-2) with TRBJ1-2; unclear D gene. The CDR3 is 14 residues long. Germline assignment: CDR1 LGHDT and CDR2 YNNKEL (reference sequence). Trimming took off 4 bases at V and 3 bases at J, with 12 bases between the two ends. The CDR3, as DNA: TGTGCCAGCAGCCCTACGTGGGCGGACTATGGCTACACCTTC. It encodes CASSPTWADYGYTF.

This chain joins TRBV6-5 and TRBJ1-1; a weak D match, TRBD1 (5 bases). The CDR3 covers 14 residues. Trimming took off 9 bases at V and 6 bases at J, with 20 bases between the two ends. CDR1 is MNHEY and CDR2 is SVGAGI in the germline V gene. In DNA, the CDR3 is TGTGCCAGTCGGGAGACAGCTATGTTATCTGAAGCTTTCTTT. It specifies CASRETAMLSEAFF.

DNA for the CDR3: TGTGCCAGCTCACATGAACAGGGGGATATCTATGGCTACACCTTC. Its translation is CASSHEQGDIYGYTF. The chain uses TRBV18 and TRBJ1-2; 8 bases map to TRBD1. V gave up 4 bases and J gave up 4 bases; unmatched junction bases: 8. The CDR3 runs to 15 residues. CDR1 and CDR2 (germline): KGHSH, LQKENI.